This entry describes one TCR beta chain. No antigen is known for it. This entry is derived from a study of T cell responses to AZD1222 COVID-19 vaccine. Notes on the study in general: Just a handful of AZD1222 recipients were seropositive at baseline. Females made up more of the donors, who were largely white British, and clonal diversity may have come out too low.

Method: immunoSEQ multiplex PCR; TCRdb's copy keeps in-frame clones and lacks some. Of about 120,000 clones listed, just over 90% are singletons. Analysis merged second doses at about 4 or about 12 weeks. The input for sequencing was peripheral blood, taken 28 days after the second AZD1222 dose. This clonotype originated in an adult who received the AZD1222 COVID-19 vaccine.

As DNA, the CDR3 is TGTGCCAGTAGTTCCCTTCCGGGACACCGAAATTCACCCCTCCACTTT. Protein sequence: CASSSLPGHRNSPLHF. J is TRBJ1-6 and V is TRBV19, with D possibly matching TRBD1 (6 bases). Trimming removed 5 bases from V and 7 bases from J, with 18 bases in between. Germline lookup yields CDR1 LNHDA and CDR2 SQIVND (reference sequence). The CDR3 has 16 residues.